This T cell receptor (beta chain) was profiled in a study of blood T cell repertoires in COVID-19. Across the whole study: Acute and convalescent COVID-19 specimens originated in the United States, Italy and Spain. PBMCs, B-cell-depleted T cells, or T cells provided the cDNA or gDNA that made up the material.

This table comes from immunoSEQ multiplex PCR, and its TCRdb copy is limited to in-frame clones, with some not included. The sample shows about 59,000 clones, more than 75% of them seen only once. From germline, CDR1 is SGHRS and CDR2 YFSETQ. The CDR3 runs to 15 residues. Trimming stripped 1 base from V and 4 bases from J, with 14 bases between. Sequencing input: peripheral blood. This sequence originates from a man older than 75 with acute or convalescent COVID-19. This chain uses TRBV5-1 with TRBJ1-1; D not resolved. The CDR3 spells CASSLMGGRGTEAFF. In DNA form, the CDR3 reads TGCGCCAGCAGCTTGATGGGAGGGAGAGGCACTGAAGCTTTCTTT. Full variable domain (missing parts from reference TRBV5-1 and TRBJ1-1): KAGVTQTPRYLIKTRGQQVTLSCSPISGHRSVSWYQQTPGQGLQFLFEYFSETQRNKGNFPGRFSGRQFSNSRSEMNVSTLELGDSALYLCASSLMGGRGTEAFFGQGTRLTVV.